These 18 T cell receptor beta chains came from one sample sequenced in a study of siplizumab effects on memory and regulatory T cells (dated by TCRdb to the late 2010s). Library construction relied on the immunoSEQ multiplex PCR assay. TCRdb carries this immuneACCESS record with in-frame sequences only. Its versions omit some clonotypes, under half of them owing to an unresolved V gene in the studies checked, with the rest unexplained. Recorded for this sample are roughly 100,000 clones; about 93% of them occurred a single time. In total, the top ten clones hold about 1.1% of the sample. Sequenced sample: CD4+ T cells sorted from blood. Receptors originate from a human donor in good health.

V gene TRBV11-2 combines with J gene TRBJ2-7; TRBD1 agrees at 10 bases. The CDR3 runs to 12 residues. Germline trimming cut 10 bases from V and 5 bases from J; bases unmatched to any gene: 5. Germline assignment: CDR1 SGHAT and CDR2 FQNNGV. As DNA, the CDR3 is TGTGCCACATGCGGGACAGGGGACGAGCAGTACTTC. It is translated as CATCGTGDEQYF.

CDR3 amino acids: CASSPTGQSSYEQYF. The DNA of the CDR3 is TGTGCCAGTAGCCCAACGGGACAGAGTTCCTACGAGCAGTACTTC. The chain employs TRBV19 and TRBJ2-7; 7 nucleotides align to TRBD1. The CDR3 is 15 amino acids. With V trimmed by 6 bases and J by 1 base, 9 bases remained unmatched. Germline values: CDR1 LNHDA, CDR2 SQIVND (reference sequence).

The chain is built from TRBV15 and TRBJ2-7, with 8 bases matching TRBD2. This CDR3 contains 14 residues. The germline gives CDR1 LNHNV, CDR2 YYDKDF (reference sequence). Germline trimming cut 4 bases from V and 4 bases from J; bases unmatched to any gene: 6. CDR3 sequence reads: CATSKERETYEQYF. The DNA for the CDR3 is TGTGCCACCAGCAAAGAGCGGGAGACTTACGAGCAGTACTTC.

This chain links TRBV7-9 with TRBJ1-2; D not certain. Germline-derived CDR1 and CDR2 are SEHNR and FQNEAQ (reference sequence). V was clipped by 1 base and J by 4 bases, with 13 bases between them. There are 15 residues in the CDR3. The DNA of the CDR3 is TGTGCCAGCAGCTTAGTTGCGCCATCCATCTATGGCTACACCTTC. This gives the protein CASSLVAPSIYGYTF.

The chain employs TRBV7-9 and TRBJ2-5; possible D gene TRBD2, 5 bases. V lost 1 base and J lost 7, with 13 bases in between. The CDR3 length is 14 residues. Germline loops: CDR1 SEHNR, CDR2 FQNEAQ (reference sequence). CDR3 protein: CASSLGQGEGTQYF. CDR3 bases: TGTGCCAGCAGCTTAGGGCAAGGAGAGGGGACCCAGTACTTC.

The rearrangement joins TRBV28 to TRBJ2-7; D remains ambiguous. The length of the CDR3 is 15 residues. Germline-derived CDR1 and CDR2 are MDHEN and SYDVKM. V gave up 5 bases and J gave up 3 bases, with 17 bases separating them. The CDR3: CASSITALPNYEQYF. In DNA, the CDR3 is TGTGCCAGCAGTATAACAGCCCTACCTAACTACGAGCAGTACTTC.

J is TRBJ2-2 and V is TRBV5-1, with D unresolved. Germline loops: CDR1 SGHRS, CDR2 YFSETQ. V lost 5 bases, J lost 2 bases, and 7 bases lay in between. The CDR3 sequence is 13 residues long. The CDR3: CASRPGNTGELFF. The CDR3, as DNA: TGCGCCAGCAGGCCAGGCAACACCGGGGAGCTGTTTTTT.

This clone was seen only a few times. V gene TRBV28 combines with J gene TRBJ1-5, with TRBD1 matching over 7 bases. V lost 8 bases, J lost 1 base, and 8 bases stayed unmatched. The V gene's germline CDR1 is MDHEN and CDR2 SYDVKM. The CDR3 is 15 residues long. CDR3: CASCSGGLSNQPQHF. DNA for the CDR3: TGTGCCAGCTGCTCAGGGGGTTTGAGCAATCAGCCCCAGCATTTT.

This clone was seen a handful of times. The chain joins TRBV10-3 to TRBJ2-1; 8 bases are shared with TRBD2. The CDR3 totals 14 residues. In germline, CDR1 is ENHRY, CDR2 SYGVKD. The ends lost 0 bases at V and 9 bases at J; junction bases unmatched: 4. The CDR3 here is CAISESGLAAEQFF. CDR3 sequence (DNA): TGTGCCATCAGTGAGTCCGGACTAGCAGCTGAGCAGTTCTTC.

The V call is TRBV30, the J call TRBJ1-3; D call uncertain. This CDR3 is built from 17 residues. Trimming took 3 bases from V and 1 from J, leaving 19 bases between them. Germline V gives CDR1 GTSNPN, CDR2 SVGIG (reference sequence). CDR3: CAWSAAPSLASGNTIYF. Here the CDR3 DNA reads TGTGCCTGGAGCGCCGCCCCGTCACTAGCATCTGGAAACACCATATATTTT.

The chain employs TRBV5-6 and TRBJ2-3; D gene unclear. This CDR3 spans 14 amino acids. The germline V and J ends were trimmed by 0 bases and 2 bases, with 7 bases remaining between them. Germline V gene lookup returns CDR1 SGHDT and CDR2 YYEEEE. The CDR3 spells CASSLGAPTDTQYF. The CDR3, as DNA: TGTGCCAGCAGCTTGGGTGCACCCACAGATACGCAGTATTTT.

The gene calls are TRBV10-1 and TRBJ1-1; TRBD1 might be the D (6 bases). There are 14 residues in the CDR3. Between the trimmed V and J ends, which lost 0 bases and 6 bases, there was a span of 11 bases. CDR1 and CDR2 from the germline V gene are WNHNN and SYGVQD (reference sequence). This chain's CDR3 is CASSESWAGAEAFF. The DNA for the CDR3 is TGCGCCAGCAGTGAGTCGTGGGCAGGGGCTGAAGCTTTCTTT.

The chain links TRBV28 to TRBJ2-1, with D possibly matching TRBD2 (5 bases). Per the germline V gene, CDR1 is MDHEN and CDR2 is SYDVKM. Between the trimmed V and J ends, which lost 6 bases and 10 bases, there was a span of 13 bases. The CDR3 consists of 12 residues. The CDR3 DNA reads as TGTGCCAGCAGCCGAGGGTTTCGAGAGCAGTTCTTC. It specifies CASSRGFREQFF.

V is TRBV5-1 and J is TRBJ2-6; 10 bases are a match to TRBD2. Trimming cost V 3 bases and J 2 bases; bases outside gene matches: 11. CDR3 length: 19 amino acids. The germline gives CDR1 SGHRS, CDR2 YFSETQ. The CDR3 sequence: CASSSGYLAGEAGANVLTF. In DNA, the CDR3 is TGCGCCAGCAGCTCCGGGTATCTAGCGGGAGAAGCTGGGGCCAACGTCCTGACTTTC.

The chain recombines TRBV4-2 with TRBJ1-2; 10 nucleotides align to TRBD1. CDR3 length: 16 amino acids. Germline V gene sequence: CDR1 LGHNA, CDR2 YNFKEQ. Trimming cost V 0 bases and J 5 bases; bases outside gene matches: 6. The CDR3 sequence is CASSQDTGQGRYGYTF. DNA of the CDR3: TGTGCCAGCAGCCAAGATACGGGACAGGGGAGATATGGCTACACCTTC.

The chain has TRBV5-1 and TRBJ2-5; the D is unclear. The CDR3 is 19 amino acids. Per the germline V gene, CDR1 is SGHRS and CDR2 is YFSETQ. The V and J ends lost 3 bases and 3 bases respectively, with 27 bases between them. In nucleotides, the CDR3 is TGCGCCAGCAGCTGGCCCTATACCGGGCCGACCCCAGCTAAAGAGACCCAGTACTTC. Translated: CASSWPYTGPTPAKETQYF.

V gene TRBV23-1 combines with J gene TRBJ1-5; a weak D match, TRBD1 (6 bases). TRBV23-1 is treated as an ORF (open reading frame) with a function not yet certain. V was trimmed by 2 bases and J by 2 bases, leaving 16 bases between them. The CDR3 is made up of 17 amino acids. In DNA form, the CDR3 reads TGCGCCAGCAGTCAAGGTGAGCCGGGACACTGCAATCAGCCCCAGCATTTT. This sequence encodes CASSQGEPGHCNQPQHF.

The chain uses TRBV10-3 and TRBJ1-2; TRBD1 agrees at 8 bases. J lost 8 bases, V lost 7 bases, and 6 bases had no gene match. The CDR3 is 12 amino acids. Germline values: CDR1 ENHRY, CDR2 SYGVKD. For the CDR3, the DNA is TGTGCCATCACCCCAGGGGGCGAAGGCTACACCTTC. Its translation is CAITPGGEGYTF.